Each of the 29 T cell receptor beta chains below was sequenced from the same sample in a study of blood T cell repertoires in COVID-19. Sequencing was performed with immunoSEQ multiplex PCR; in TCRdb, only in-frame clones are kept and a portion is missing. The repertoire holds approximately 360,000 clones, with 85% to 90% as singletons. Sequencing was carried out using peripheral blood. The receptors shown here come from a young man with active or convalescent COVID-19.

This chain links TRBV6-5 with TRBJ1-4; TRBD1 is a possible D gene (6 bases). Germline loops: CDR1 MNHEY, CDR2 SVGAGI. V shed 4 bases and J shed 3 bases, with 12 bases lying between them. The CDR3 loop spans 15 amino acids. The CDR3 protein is CASSSTGISNEKLFF. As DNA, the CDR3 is TGTGCCAGCAGTTCTACAGGGATCTCTAATGAAAAACTGTTTTTT.

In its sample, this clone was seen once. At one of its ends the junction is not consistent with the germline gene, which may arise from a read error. CDR3 in DNA: TGTGCCAGCAGCAGACGAACAGGTTCCTCTGGGGCCAACGTGCTGACTTTC. Protein sequence: CASSRRTGSSGANVLTF. This sequence joins TRBV7-2 and TRBJ2-6; possible D gene TRBD1, 5 bases. This CDR3 region has 17 residues. Germline V gene data show CDR1 as SGHTA and CDR2 as FQGNSA. The whole variable domain, remainder taken from reference TRBV7-2 and TRBJ2-6, is GAGVSQSPSNKVTEKGKDVELRCDPISGHTALYWYRQSLGQGLEFLIYFQGNSAPDKSGLPSDRFSAERTGGSVSTLTIQRTQQEDSAVYLCASSRRTGSSGANVLTFGAGSRLTVL.

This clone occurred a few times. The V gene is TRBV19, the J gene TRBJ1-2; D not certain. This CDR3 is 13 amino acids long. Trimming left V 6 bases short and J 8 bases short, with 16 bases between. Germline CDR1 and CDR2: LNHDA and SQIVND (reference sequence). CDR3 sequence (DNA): TGTGCCAGTAGGACCGGGGTCCTAGAGGGCTACACCTTC. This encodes CASRTGVLEGYTF.

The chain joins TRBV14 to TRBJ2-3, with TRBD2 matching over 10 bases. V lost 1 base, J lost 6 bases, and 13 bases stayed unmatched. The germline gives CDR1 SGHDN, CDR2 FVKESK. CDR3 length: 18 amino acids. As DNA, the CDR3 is TGTGCCAGCAGCCAAGTTCAAATAGCGGGAGGCCTAAAGGATACGCAGTATTTT. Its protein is CASSQVQIAGGLKDTQYF.

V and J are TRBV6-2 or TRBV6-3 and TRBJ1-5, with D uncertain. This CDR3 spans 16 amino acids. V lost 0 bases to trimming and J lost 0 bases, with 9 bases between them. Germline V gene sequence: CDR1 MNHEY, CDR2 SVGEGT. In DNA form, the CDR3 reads TGTGCCAGCAGTTACTCGACTCAGTATAGCAATCAGCCCCAGCATTTT. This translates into CASSYSTQYSNQPQHF.

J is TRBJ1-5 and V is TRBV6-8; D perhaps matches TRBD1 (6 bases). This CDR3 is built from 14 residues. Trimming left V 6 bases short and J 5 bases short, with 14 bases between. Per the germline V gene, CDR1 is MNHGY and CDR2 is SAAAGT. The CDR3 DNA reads TGTGCCAGCAGAATCGACAGGCCCTATCAGCCCCAGCATTTT. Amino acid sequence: CASRIDRPYQPQHF.

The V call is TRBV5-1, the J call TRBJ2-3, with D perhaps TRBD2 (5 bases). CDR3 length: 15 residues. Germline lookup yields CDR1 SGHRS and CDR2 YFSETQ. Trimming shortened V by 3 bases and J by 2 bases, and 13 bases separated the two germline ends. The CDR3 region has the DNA TGCGCCAGCAGCTCCGAGGGTTTAGTCACAGATACGCAGTATTTT. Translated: CASSSEGLVTDTQYF.

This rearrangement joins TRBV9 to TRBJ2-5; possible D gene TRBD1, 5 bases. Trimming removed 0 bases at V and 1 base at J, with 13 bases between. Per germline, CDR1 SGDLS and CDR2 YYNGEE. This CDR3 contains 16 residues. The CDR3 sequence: CASSVAVGQGQETQYF. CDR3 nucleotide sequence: TGTGCCAGCAGCGTAGCCGTAGGGCAGGGCCAAGAGACCCAGTACTTC.

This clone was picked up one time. The CDR3 region has the DNA TGTGCCAGCTCCGGACTAGCGGGGGCCCGTACCCTTGATACGCAGTATTTT. It translates to CASSGLAGARTLDTQYF. V and J are TRBV28 and TRBJ2-3; 13 bases line up with TRBD2. The CDR3 length is 17 residues. Germline CDR1 and CDR2: MDHEN and SYDVKM. V gave up 8 bases and J gave up 6 bases; unmatched junction bases: 14.

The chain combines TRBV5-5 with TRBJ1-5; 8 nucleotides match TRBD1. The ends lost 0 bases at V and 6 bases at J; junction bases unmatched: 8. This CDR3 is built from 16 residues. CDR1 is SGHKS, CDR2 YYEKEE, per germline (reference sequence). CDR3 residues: CASSLAPATGGQPQHF. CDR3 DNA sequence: TGTGCCAGCAGCTTGGCGCCGGCTACAGGGGGTCAGCCCCAGCATTTT.

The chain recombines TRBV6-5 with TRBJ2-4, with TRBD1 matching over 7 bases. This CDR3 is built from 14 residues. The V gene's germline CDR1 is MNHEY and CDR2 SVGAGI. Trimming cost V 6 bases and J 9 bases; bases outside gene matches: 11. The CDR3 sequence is CASRRMTGIGIQYF. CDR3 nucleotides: TGTGCCAGCAGACGAATGACAGGGATCGGCATTCAGTACTTC.

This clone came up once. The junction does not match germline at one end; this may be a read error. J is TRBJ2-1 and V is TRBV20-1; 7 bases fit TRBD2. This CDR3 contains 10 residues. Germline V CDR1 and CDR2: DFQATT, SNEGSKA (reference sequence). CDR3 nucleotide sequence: TGCAGTGCCAATCCGGGACTACGAATCTTC. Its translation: CSANPGLRIF.

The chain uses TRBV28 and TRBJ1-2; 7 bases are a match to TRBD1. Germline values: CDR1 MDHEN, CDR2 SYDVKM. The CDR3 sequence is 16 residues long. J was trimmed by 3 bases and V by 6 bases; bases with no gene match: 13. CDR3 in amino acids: CASRSIARGTDYGYTF. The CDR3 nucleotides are TGTGCCAGCAGAAGCATCGCCCGCGGGACAGACTATGGCTACACCTTC.

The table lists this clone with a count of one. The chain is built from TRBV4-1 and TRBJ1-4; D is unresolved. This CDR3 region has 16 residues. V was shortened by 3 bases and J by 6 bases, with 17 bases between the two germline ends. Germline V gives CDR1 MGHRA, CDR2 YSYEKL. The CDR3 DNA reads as TGCGCCAGCAGCCAGGGGTTTCTCTTGAGGGATGAAAAACTGTTTTTT. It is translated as CASSQGFLLRDEKLFF.

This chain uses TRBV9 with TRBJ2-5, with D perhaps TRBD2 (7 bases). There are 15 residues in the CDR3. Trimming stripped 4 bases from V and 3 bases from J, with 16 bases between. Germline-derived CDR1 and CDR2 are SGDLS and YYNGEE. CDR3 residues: CASSPYRGAEETQYF. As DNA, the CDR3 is TGTGCCAGCAGCCCATACCGGGGGGCAGAAGAGACCCAGTACTTC.

The CDR3 loop reads CAISRPDFLAYEQYF. The CDR3 DNA reads as TGTGCCATCAGTCGCCCCGACTTCCTCGCTTACGAGCAGTACTTC. This chain joins TRBV10-3 and TRBJ2-7; D unclear. V was clipped by 5 bases and J by 4 bases, with 18 bases between them. In germline, CDR1 is ENHRY, CDR2 SYGVKD. The CDR3 has 15 amino acids.

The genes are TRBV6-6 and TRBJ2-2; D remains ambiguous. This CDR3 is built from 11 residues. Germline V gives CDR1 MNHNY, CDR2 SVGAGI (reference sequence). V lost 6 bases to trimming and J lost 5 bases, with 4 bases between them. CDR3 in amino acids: CASSQTGELFF. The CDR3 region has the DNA TGTGCCAGCAGCCAAACCGGGGAGCTGTTTTTT.

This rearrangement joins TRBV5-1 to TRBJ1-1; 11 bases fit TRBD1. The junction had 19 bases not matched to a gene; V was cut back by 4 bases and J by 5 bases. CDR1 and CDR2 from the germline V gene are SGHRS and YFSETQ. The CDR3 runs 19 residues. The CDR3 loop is CASSPGQGASLYAWTEAFF. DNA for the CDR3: TGCGCCAGCAGCCCTGGACAGGGGGCTTCGTTGTATGCGTGGACTGAAGCTTTCTTT.

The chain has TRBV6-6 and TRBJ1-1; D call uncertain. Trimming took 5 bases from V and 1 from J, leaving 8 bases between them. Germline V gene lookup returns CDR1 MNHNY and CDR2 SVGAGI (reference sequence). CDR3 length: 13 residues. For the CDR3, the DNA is TGTGCCAGCAGTCCCCGAGAGAACACTGAAGCTTTCTTT. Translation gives CASSPRENTEAFF.

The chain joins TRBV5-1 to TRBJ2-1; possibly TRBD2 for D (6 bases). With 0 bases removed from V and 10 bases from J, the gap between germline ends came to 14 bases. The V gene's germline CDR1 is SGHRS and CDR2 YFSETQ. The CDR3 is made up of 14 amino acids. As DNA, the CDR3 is TGCGCCAGCAGCTTGGGAGGGAGGTTTTACGAGCAGTTCTTC. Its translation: CASSLGGRFYEQFF.

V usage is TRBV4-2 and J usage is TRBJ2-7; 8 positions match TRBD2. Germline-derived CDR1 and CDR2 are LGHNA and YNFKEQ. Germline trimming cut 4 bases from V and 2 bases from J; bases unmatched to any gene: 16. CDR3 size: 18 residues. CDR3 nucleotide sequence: TGTGCCAGCAGCCCCGGAGGGATAGCGGGAAGAGGGGCCTACGAGCAGTACTTC. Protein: CASSPGGIAGRGAYEQYF.

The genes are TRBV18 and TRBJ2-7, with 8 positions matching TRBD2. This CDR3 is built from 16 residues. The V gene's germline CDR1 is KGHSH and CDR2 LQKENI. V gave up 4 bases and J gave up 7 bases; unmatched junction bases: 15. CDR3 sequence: CASSLTRGGSTVEQYF. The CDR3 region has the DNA TGTGCCAGCTCACTTACCCGCGGGGGGAGCACCGTGGAGCAGTACTTC.

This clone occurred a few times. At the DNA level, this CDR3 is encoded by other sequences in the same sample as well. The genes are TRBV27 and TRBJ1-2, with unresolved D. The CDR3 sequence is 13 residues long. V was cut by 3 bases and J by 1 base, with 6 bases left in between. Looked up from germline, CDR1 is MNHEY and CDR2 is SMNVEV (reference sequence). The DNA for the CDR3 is TGTGCCAGCAGTTTTGGCAGTAACTATGGCTACACCTTC. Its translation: CASSFGSNYGYTF.

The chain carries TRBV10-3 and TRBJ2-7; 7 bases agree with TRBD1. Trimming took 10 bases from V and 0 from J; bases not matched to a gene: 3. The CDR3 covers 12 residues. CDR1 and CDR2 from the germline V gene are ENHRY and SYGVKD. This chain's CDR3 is CATGQLSYEQYF. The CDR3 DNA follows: TGTGCCACGGGACAGCTCTCCTACGAGCAGTACTTC.

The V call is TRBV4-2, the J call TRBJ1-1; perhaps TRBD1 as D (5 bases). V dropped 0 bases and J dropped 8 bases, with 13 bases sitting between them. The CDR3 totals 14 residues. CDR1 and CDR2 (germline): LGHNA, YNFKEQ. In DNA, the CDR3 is TGTGCCAGCAGCCAAGATTTGACAGCGTGGGAAGCTTTCTTT. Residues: CASSQDLTAWEAFF.

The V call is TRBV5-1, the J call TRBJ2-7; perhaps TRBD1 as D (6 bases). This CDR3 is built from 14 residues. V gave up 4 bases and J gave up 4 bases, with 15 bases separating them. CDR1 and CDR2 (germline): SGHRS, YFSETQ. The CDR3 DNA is TGCGCCAGCAGCCCCCGAGTGGGGGCATACGAGCAGTACTTC. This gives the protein CASSPRVGAYEQYF.

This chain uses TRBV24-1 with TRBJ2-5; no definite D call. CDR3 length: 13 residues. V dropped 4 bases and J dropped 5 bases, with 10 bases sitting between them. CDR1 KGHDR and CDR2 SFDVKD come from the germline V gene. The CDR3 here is CATSDPPVETQYF. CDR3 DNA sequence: TGTGCCACCAGTGACCCCCCGGTGGAGACCCAGTACTTC.

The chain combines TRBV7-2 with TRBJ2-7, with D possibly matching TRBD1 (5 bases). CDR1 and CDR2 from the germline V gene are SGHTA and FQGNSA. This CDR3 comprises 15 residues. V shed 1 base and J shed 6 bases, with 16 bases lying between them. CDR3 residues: CASSLGGAGKTEQYF. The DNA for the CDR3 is TGTGCCAGCAGCTTAGGTGGGGCCGGTAAGACCGAGCAGTACTTC.

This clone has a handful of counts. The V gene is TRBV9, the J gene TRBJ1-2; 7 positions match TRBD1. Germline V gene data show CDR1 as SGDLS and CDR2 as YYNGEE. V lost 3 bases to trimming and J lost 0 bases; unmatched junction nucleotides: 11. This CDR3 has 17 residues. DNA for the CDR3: TGTGCCAGCAGCGGCCACAGACAGGGAGTCCCTAACTATGGCTACACCTTC. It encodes CASSGHRQGVPNYGYTF.